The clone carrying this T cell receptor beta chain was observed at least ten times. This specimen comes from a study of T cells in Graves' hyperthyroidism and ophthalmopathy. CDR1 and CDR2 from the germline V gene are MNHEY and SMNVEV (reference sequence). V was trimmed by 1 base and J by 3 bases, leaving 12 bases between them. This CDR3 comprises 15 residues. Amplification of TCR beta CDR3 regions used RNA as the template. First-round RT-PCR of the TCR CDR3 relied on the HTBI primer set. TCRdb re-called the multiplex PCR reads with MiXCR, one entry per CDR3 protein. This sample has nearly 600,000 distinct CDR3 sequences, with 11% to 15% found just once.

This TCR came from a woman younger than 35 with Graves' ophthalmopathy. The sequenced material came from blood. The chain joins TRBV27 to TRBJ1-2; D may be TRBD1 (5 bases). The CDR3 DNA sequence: TGTGCCAGCAGTTTATATCGGGGCTCCTACTATGGCTACACCTTC. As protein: CASSLYRGSYYGYTF.